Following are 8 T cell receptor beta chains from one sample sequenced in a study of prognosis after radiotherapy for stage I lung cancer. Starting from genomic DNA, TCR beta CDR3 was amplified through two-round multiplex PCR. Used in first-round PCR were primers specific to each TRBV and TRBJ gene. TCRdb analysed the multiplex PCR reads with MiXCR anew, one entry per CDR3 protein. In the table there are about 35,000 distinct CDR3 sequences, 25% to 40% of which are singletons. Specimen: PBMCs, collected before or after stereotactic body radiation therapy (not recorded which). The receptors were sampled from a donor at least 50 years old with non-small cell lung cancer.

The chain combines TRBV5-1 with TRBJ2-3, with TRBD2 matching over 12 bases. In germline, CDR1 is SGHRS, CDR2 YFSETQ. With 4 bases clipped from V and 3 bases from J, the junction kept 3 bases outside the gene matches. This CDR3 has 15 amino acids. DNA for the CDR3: TGCGCCAGCAGCCCACTAGCGGGGGGAACAGATACGCAGTATTTT. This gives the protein CASSPLAGGTDTQYF.

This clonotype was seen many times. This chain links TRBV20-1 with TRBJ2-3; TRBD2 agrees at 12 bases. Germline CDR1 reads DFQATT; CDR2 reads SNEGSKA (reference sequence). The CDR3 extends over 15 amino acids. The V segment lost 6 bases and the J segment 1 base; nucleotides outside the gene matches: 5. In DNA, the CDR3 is TGCAGTGCAAGGACTAGCGGGGCCGGCACAGATACGCAGTATTTT. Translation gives CSARTSGAGTDTQYF.

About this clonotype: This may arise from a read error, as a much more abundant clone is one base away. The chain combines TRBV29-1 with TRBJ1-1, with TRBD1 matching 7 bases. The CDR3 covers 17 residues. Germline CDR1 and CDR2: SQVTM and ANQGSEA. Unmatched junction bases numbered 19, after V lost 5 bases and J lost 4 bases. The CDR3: CSVRPLRGSNRGTEAFF. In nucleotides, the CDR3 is TGCAGCGTTAGGCCACTCAGGGGGAGCAATCGGGGCACTGAAGCTTTCTTT.

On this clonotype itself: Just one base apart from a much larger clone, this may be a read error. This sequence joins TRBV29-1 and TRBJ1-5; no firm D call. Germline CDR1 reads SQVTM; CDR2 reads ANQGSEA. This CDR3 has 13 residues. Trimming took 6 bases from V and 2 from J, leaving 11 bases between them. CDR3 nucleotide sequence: TGCAGCGTCGGTCATGGTGGCAATCAGCCCCAGCATTTT. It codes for CSVGHGGNQPQHF. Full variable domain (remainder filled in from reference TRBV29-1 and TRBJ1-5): SAVISQKPSRDICQRGTSLTIQCQVDSQVTMMFWYRQQPGQSLTLIATANQGSEATYESGFVIDKFPISRPNLTFSTLTVSNMSPEDSSIYLCSVGHGGNQPQHFGDGTRLSIL.

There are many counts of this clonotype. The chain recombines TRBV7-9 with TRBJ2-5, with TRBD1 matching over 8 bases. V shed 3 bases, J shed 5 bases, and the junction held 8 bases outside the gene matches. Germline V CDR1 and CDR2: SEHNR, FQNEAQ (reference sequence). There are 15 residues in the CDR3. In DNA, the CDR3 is TGTGCCAGCAGCTTCGGGCAGGGGGCAGGGGAGACCCAGTACTTC. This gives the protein CASSFGQGAGETQYF.

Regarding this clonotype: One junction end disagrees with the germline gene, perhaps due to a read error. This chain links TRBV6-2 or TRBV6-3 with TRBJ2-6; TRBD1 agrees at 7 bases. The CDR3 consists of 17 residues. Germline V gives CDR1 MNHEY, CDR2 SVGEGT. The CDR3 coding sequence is TGTGCCAGCAGAATGGACAGGAGTCTTTCTGGGGTCAACGTCCTGACTTTC. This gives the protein CASRMDRSLSGVNVLTF.

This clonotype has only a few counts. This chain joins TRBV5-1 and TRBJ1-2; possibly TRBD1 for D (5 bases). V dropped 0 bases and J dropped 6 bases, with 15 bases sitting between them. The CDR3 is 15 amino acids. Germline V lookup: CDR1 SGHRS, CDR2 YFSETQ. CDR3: CASSLVLAGRNGYTF. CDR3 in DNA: TGCGCCAGCAGCTTGGTTCTAGCAGGGAGAAATGGCTACACCTTC.

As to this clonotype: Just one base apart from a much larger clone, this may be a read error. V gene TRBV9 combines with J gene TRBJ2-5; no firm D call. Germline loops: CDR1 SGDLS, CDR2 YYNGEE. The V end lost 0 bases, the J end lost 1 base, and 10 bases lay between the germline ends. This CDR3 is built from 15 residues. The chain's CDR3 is CASSVGGWLQETQYF. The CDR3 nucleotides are TGTGCCAGCAGCGTAGGGGGATGGCTCCAAGAGACCCAGTACTTC. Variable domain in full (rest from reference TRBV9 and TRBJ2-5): DSGVTQTPKHLITATGQRVTLRCSPRSGDLSVYWYQQSLDQGLQFLIQYYNGEERAKGNILERFSAQQFPDLHSELNLSSLELGDSALYFCASSVGGWLQETQYFGPGTRLLVL.